The 30 T cell receptor beta chains listed next were all sequenced from one sample in a study of T cell repertoires in cytomegalovirus infection. MiXCR, applied by TCRdb to the reads, yields one record per CDR3 protein. Here the sample spans some 100,000 distinct CDR3 sequences, more than 20% being singletons. Specimen: CD8+ T cells from PBMCs. The receptors come from a human donor in good health (CMV status not recorded). Some clones in this sample may be carry-over from other donors' samples.

This clonotype occurred a few times. The J gene is TRBJ2-1, the V gene TRBV10-3; D ambiguous. Germline V gene sequence: CDR1 ENHRY, CDR2 SYGVKD. With 4 bases removed from V and 3 bases from J, the gap between germline ends came to 10 bases. CDR3 length equals 14 residues. DNA for the CDR3: TGTGCCATCAGTGGAGCGCCCAGCTACAATGAGCAGTTCTTC. This gives the protein CAISGAPSYNEQFF.

The V and J genes are TRBV28 and TRBJ2-7; a possible D gene is TRBD1 (5 bases). The V gene's germline CDR1 is MDHEN and CDR2 SYDVKM. The CDR3 consists of 17 residues. Trimming cost V 1 base and J 3 bases, with 19 bases left between them. Here the CDR3 DNA reads TGTGCCAGCAGTTTATTCAGGACACAAGGAACGAACTACGAGCAGTACTTC. Its translation is CASSLFRTQGTNYEQYF.

This clonotype was seen ten or more times. The chain uses TRBV7-3 and TRBJ2-3; the match to TRBD2 covers 10 bases. V dropped 5 bases and J dropped 2; count of bases not matched to a gene: 4. Germline V gene sequence: CDR1 SGHTA, CDR2 FQGTGA. The CDR3 is made up of 15 amino acids. The CDR3 nucleotides are TGTGCCAGCAGCCCTAGCGGGGGCTACACAGATACGCAGTATTTT. The encoded protein is CASSPSGGYTDTQYF.

The chain joins TRBV28 to TRBJ2-5; no firm D call. Germline CDR1 reads MDHEN; CDR2 reads SYDVKM. This CDR3 has 15 residues. Trimming took off 5 bases at V and 2 bases at J, with 15 bases between the two ends. The CDR3 sequence: CASSANPVGQETQYF. CDR3 DNA: TGTGCCAGCAGTGCGAACCCAGTTGGGCAAGAGACCCAGTACTTC. Complete variable domain (other parts from reference TRBV28 and TRBJ2-5): DVKVTQSSRYLVKRTGEKVFLECVQDMDHENMFWYRQDPGLGLRLIYFSYDVKMKEKGDIPEGYSVSREKKERFSLILESASTNQTSMYLCASSANPVGQETQYFGPGTRLLVL.

This clonotype appeared many times. The chain couples TRBV12-3 or TRBV12-4 to TRBJ2-7; the match to TRBD1 covers 7 bases. Trimming cost V 4 bases and J 4 bases; bases outside gene matches: 7. This CDR3 is 14 amino acids long. This CDR3 is CASSYTGDAYEQYF. CDR3 DNA sequence: TGTGCCAGCAGTTATACAGGGGATGCGTACGAGCAGTACTTC.

This clonotype was picked up a small number of times. This chain uses TRBV20-1 with TRBJ2-1; D uncertain. Germline-derived CDR1 and CDR2 are DFQATT and SNEGSKA (reference sequence). The CDR3 sequence is 11 residues long. The V gene lost 6 bases and the J gene lost 3 bases, with 6 bases spanning the gap. The CDR3 region is CSASSYNEQFF. The CDR3 bases are TGCAGTGCGTCCAGCTACAATGAGCAGTTCTTC.

The J gene is TRBJ2-5, the V gene TRBV12-3 or TRBV12-4; D is unclear. V gave up 3 bases and J gave up 5 bases, with 10 bases separating them. This CDR3 is 13 amino acids long. CDR3 sequence reads: CASSLVFGETQYF. The CDR3 DNA sequence: TGTGCCAGCAGTTTGGTCTTCGGGGAGACCCAGTACTTC.

The V gene is TRBV7-9, the J gene TRBJ2-7; tentatively, D is TRBD1 (6 bases). CDR3 size: 14 residues. The germline V gene encodes CDR1 SEHNR and CDR2 FQNEAQ (reference sequence). Trimming left V 5 bases short and J 0 bases short, with 11 bases between. Here the CDR3 DNA reads TGTGCCAGCAGCAACCGGGACACCTCCTACGAGCAGTACTTC. Residues: CASSNRDTSYEQYF.

The table lists this clonotype with a few counts. The chain uses TRBV28 and TRBJ2-7, with a weak D call TRBD1 (6 bases). The CDR3 is 17 residues long. Trimming left V 6 bases short and J 2 bases short, with 23 bases between. Per germline, CDR1 MDHEN and CDR2 SYDVKM. The chain's CDR3 is CASSIGLWGQGAYEQYF. For the CDR3, the DNA is TGTGCCAGCAGCATAGGGCTATGGGGGCAGGGAGCCTACGAGCAGTACTTC.

The V and J genes are TRBV12-3 or TRBV12-4 and TRBJ2-3; TRBD2 might be the D (5 bases). V shed 6 bases and J shed 6 bases, with 13 bases lying between them. The CDR3 covers 13 residues. The DNA for the CDR3 is TGTGCCAGCAGGTCTACCCCGGGGGATACGCAGTATTTT. Protein: CASRSTPGDTQYF.

The genes are TRBV7-2 and TRBJ2-4; no firm D call. CDR1 is SGHTA and CDR2 is FQGNSA in the germline V gene. With 1 base removed from V and 0 bases from J, the gap between germline ends came to 13 bases. This CDR3 contains 17 residues. DNA for the CDR3: TGTGCCAGCAGCTTAGACGGTGGGGTCATAGCCAAAAACATTCAGTACTTC. This translates into CASSLDGGVIAKNIQYF.

The chain is built from TRBV2 and TRBJ2-2, with D uncertain. This CDR3 comprises 13 residues. The V and J ends lost 6 bases and 4 bases respectively, with 9 bases between them. Germline V gives CDR1 SNHLY, CDR2 FYNNEI. The CDR3 DNA reads as TGTGCCAGCAGCGCTACTTCCACCGGGGAGCTGTTTTTT. It codes for CASSATSTGELFF.

This clonotype was picked up a small number of times. The rearrangement uses TRBV7-9 and TRBJ1-1; TRBD1 agrees at 7 bases. Trimming removed 1 base from V and 1 base from J; junction bases left unmatched: 3. The germline V gene has CDR1 SEHNR and CDR2 FQNEAQ (reference sequence). There are 15 residues in the CDR3. CDR3 sequence reads: CASSLGQGKNTEAFF. DNA for the CDR3: TGTGCCAGCAGCTTAGGACAGGGTAAGAACACTGAAGCTTTCTTT.

This clonotype occurred many times. The CDR3 spells CASSLSSGNPNEKLFF. CDR3 nucleotides: TGTGCCAGCAGCTTATCTTCAGGGAATCCTAATGAAAAACTGTTTTTT. This chain joins TRBV7-8 and TRBJ1-4; D possibly corresponds to TRBD1 (5 bases). Trimming pared 2 bases from V and 3 bases from J, leaving 13 bases between. The CDR3 runs to 16 residues. Germline CDR1 is SGHVS and CDR2 is FQNEAQ. The variable domain in full, completed from reference TRBV7-8 and TRBJ1-4, reads GAGVSQSPRYKVAKRGQDVALRCDPISGHVSLFWYQQALGQGPEFLTYFQNEAQLDKSGLPSDRFFAERPEGSVSTLKIQRTQQEDSAVYLCASSLSSGNPNEKLFFGSGTQLSVL.

This clonotype was counted between two and nine times. The rearrangement links TRBV5-6 to TRBJ1-4; 12 bases match TRBD1. Per germline, CDR1 SGHDT and CDR2 YYEEEE. There are 15 residues in the CDR3. V trimming: 3 bases; J trimming: 8 bases; junction bases outside the gene matches: 5. The CDR3 loop is CASSWGTGGAEKLFF. The CDR3 DNA is TGTGCCAGCAGCTGGGGGACAGGGGGCGCGGAAAAACTGTTTTTT. Full variable domain (remainder filled in from reference TRBV5-6 and TRBJ1-4): DAGVTQSPTHLIKTRGQQVTLRCSPKSGHDTVSWYQQALGQGPQFIFQYYEEEERQRGNFPDRFSGHQFPNYSSELNVNALLLGDSALYLCASSWGTGGAEKLFFGSGTQLSVL.

The chain carries TRBV14 and TRBJ2-1; the match to TRBD2 covers 11 bases. Germline CDR1 reads SGHDN; CDR2 reads FVKESK. The CDR3 is 13 residues long. Germline trimming cut 4 bases from V and 12 bases from J; bases unmatched to any gene: 5. Written as DNA, the CDR3 is TGTGCCAGCAGCCCAGGACTAGCGGGTGCGCAGTTCTTC. Translation: CASSPGLAGAQFF. The whole variable domain, filled in from reference TRBV14 and TRBJ2-1, reads EAGVTQFPSHSVIEKGQTVTLRCDPISGHDNLYWYRRVMGKEIKFLLHFVKESKQDESGMPNNRFLAERTGGTYSTLKVQPAELEDSGVYFCASSPGLAGAQFFGPGTRLTVL.

This chain connects TRBV20-1 to TRBJ2-2, with a weak D call TRBD1 (7 bases). Germline V lookup: CDR1 DFQATT, CDR2 SNEGSKA (reference sequence). V lost 7 bases to trimming and J lost 4 bases, with 10 bases between them. This CDR3 contains 12 residues. The CDR3 DNA follows: TGCAGTGGCAGGGGGGTCACCGGGGAGCTGTTTTTT. Protein sequence: CSGRGVTGELFF.

The V gene is TRBV7-2, the J gene TRBJ1-1; TRBD1 aligns across 9 bases. Germline V gene sequence: CDR1 SGHTA, CDR2 FQGNSA. V lost 1 base to trimming and J lost 8 bases; unmatched junction nucleotides: 5. The CDR3 spans 14 residues. In DNA form, the CDR3 reads TGTGCCAGCAGCTTAGTCTACAGGGGGCAGGAAGCTTTCTTT. Translation: CASSLVYRGQEAFF.

The rearrangement joins TRBV14 to TRBJ2-7, with D unclear. This CDR3 spans 14 amino acids. CDR1 SGHDN and CDR2 FVKESK come from the germline V gene. V lost 1 base and J lost 1, with 8 bases in between. The CDR3 spells CASSQVSQSYEQYF. DNA for the CDR3: TGTGCCAGCAGCCAAGTCTCCCAGTCCTACGAGCAGTACTTC. Variable domain in full (rest from reference TRBV14 and TRBJ2-7): EAGVTQFPSHSVIEKGQTVTLRCDPISGHDNLYWYRRVMGKEIKFLLHFVKESKQDESGMPNNRFLAERTGGTYSTLKVQPAELEDSGVYFCASSQVSQSYEQYFGPGTRLTVT.

The rearrangement links TRBV2 to TRBJ1-2; 9 bases are a match to TRBD1. The CDR3 length is 14 residues. Germline-derived CDR1 and CDR2 are SNHLY and FYNNEI. After removal of 6 bases from V and 6 bases from J, the junction contained 8 bases not matched to a gene. CDR3: CASSLSTGGDGYTF. The DNA for the CDR3 is TGTGCCAGCAGCTTATCGACAGGGGGGGATGGCTACACCTTC.

This rearrangement joins TRBV28 to TRBJ1-2, with D maybe TRBD1 (6 bases). The CDR3 loop spans 12 amino acids. The ends were cut back, 10 bases at V and 4 bases at J, with 13 bases in the middle. Germline V gene sequence: CDR1 MDHEN, CDR2 SYDVKM. The CDR3: CATSGGPYGYTF. In nucleotides, the CDR3 is TGTGCCACCTCCGGGGGGCCCTATGGCTACACCTTC.

This clonotype occurred many times. The chain employs TRBV7-9 and TRBJ2-1, with unresolved D. CDR3 length equals 15 residues. Germline lookup yields CDR1 SEHNR and CDR2 FQNEAQ (reference sequence). Trimming removed 4 bases at V and 5 bases at J, with 15 bases between. CDR3 in amino acids: CASSSGTTEDNEQFF. Here the CDR3 DNA reads TGTGCCAGCAGCTCTGGTACGACCGAAGACAATGAGCAGTTCTTC. Filled out from reference TRBV7-9 and TRBJ2-1, the complete variable domain reads DTGVSQNPRHKITKRGQNVTFRCDPISEHNRLYWYRQTLGQGPEFLTYFQNEAQLEKSRLLSDRFSAERPKGSFSTLEIQRTEQGDSAMYLCASSSGTTEDNEQFFGPGTRLTVL.

The sample holds many counts of this clonotype. The chain employs TRBV12-3 or TRBV12-4 and TRBJ2-5; 8 bases map to TRBD1. The CDR3 has 15 residues. With 0 bases clipped from V and 4 bases from J, the junction kept 4 bases outside the gene matches. CDR3: CASSLADRVRETQYF. CDR3 sequence (DNA): TGTGCCAGCAGTTTAGCGGACAGGGTCCGAGAGACCCAGTACTTC.

The chain recombines TRBV29-1 with TRBJ2-1; D is perhaps TRBD1 (6 bases). Germline V gives CDR1 SQVTM, CDR2 ANQGSEA. The CDR3 runs 17 residues. Trimming stripped 3 bases from V and 0 bases from J, with 18 bases between. CDR3 sequence: CSVENQGTYYSYNEQFF. CDR3 bases: TGCAGCGTTGAGAATCAGGGGACCTACTACTCCTACAATGAGCAGTTCTTC.

V gene TRBV6-2 or TRBV6-3 combines with J gene TRBJ2-1, with a tentative D call TRBD2 (5 bases). With the DNA end fitting TRBJ2-7 better, the J assignment may be wrong. Germline CDR1 and CDR2: MNHEY and SVGEGT. The CDR3 is 17 residues long. The CDR3 here is CASSYSRERIENNEQYF. Written as DNA, the CDR3 is TGTGCCAGCAGTTACTCGAGGGAACGGATAGAAAACAATGAGCAGTACTTC.

The chain recombines TRBV4-2 with TRBJ2-2, with D maybe TRBD2 (5 bases). Germline loops: CDR1 LGHNA, CDR2 YNFKEQ. The CDR3 runs 14 residues. The germline V and J ends were trimmed by 6 bases and 1 base, with 9 bases remaining between them. As DNA, the CDR3 is TGTGCCAGCAGGCTCGGGAAGAACACCGGGGAGCTGTTTTTT. It yields the protein CASRLGKNTGELFF.

The chain is built from TRBV12-3 or TRBV12-4 and TRBJ2-1; 8 bases align to TRBD2. V was pared by 6 bases and J by 6 bases, with 7 bases of the junction left unmatched. The CDR3 is 14 residues long. This CDR3 reads CASSSTGTSNEQFF. In DNA form, the CDR3 reads TGTGCCAGCAGCTCAACCGGGACTAGCAATGAGCAGTTCTTC.

Turning to this clonotype: A junction end diverges from the germline sequence, so it may reflect a read error. The CDR3 here is CASSQDRQGYEQYF. As DNA, the CDR3 is TGTGCCAGCAGCCAAGATAGGCAGGGCTACGAGCAGTACTTC. The chain recombines TRBV4-1 with TRBJ2-7; maybe TRBD1 (5 bases). The germline V gene encodes CDR1 MGHRA and CDR2 YSYEKL. The CDR3 is 14 amino acids.

This clonotype has just a few counts. This CDR3 is CASSQSRPNTGELFF. CDR3 nucleotide sequence: TGCGCCAGCAGCCAAAGCCGGCCGAACACCGGGGAGCTGTTTTTT. The chain couples TRBV4-3 to TRBJ2-2; D uncertain. Germline CDR1 LGHNA, CDR2 YSLEER. Deletions cut 2 bases from V and 0 bases from J, with 7 bases between. CDR3 length equals 15 residues.

The CDR3 DNA follows: TGCAGCGTTGCAGGGGGGTCAGGGGGTGGGCATGAGCAGTTCTTC. This sequence encodes CSVAGGSGGGHEQFF. The chain carries TRBV29-1 and TRBJ2-1; possible D gene TRBD1, 7 bases. Trimming took off 4 bases at V and 8 bases at J, with 21 bases between the two ends. The CDR3 has 15 amino acids. The V gene's germline CDR1 is SQVTM and CDR2 ANQGSEA.